This T cell receptor (beta chain) appears in the sequencing data of a study of CD8 T cells in ankylosing spondylitis. Overall study findings and caveats: Matched ankylosing spondylitis synovial fluid reportedly contained a significantly enriched population of disease-linked clones.

Note on this clonotype: Its antigen is not known.

TCRdb re-derived calls from the 5' RACE reads in MiXCR, one entry per CDR3 protein. The table lists hundreds of thousands of distinct CDR3 sequences, 15% to 20% of them singletons, with 7.5% to 9.5% in the top ten. Germline V gene data show CDR1 as DFQATT and CDR2 as SNEGSKA (reference sequence). The ends lost 1 base at V and 4 bases at J; junction bases unmatched: 6. CDR3 length: 14 amino acids. The clonotype originates from a male donor with ankylosing spondylitis or in good health (not recorded which). The V gene is TRBV20-1, the J gene TRBJ1-1, with TRBD1 matching over 7 bases. Material for sequencing was blood, either unsorted or a sorted T cell fraction (not recorded which). The CDR3, as DNA: TGCAGTGCTAGAGTGGGAGGGGGCGGCACTGAAGCTTTCTTT. It yields the protein CSARVGGGGTEAFF.